This TCR beta chain was identified during a study of immune heterogeneity within non-small cell lung tumors. It was with 32 V and 13 J primers that multiplex PCR amplified TCR beta CDR3. Using its own MiXCR run on the multiplex PCR reads, TCRdb lists one record per CDR3 protein. The sample lists some 2,900 distinct CDR3 sequences; 55% were seen once. Template input was genomic DNA from bulk tumor (around 630 ng per sample). Far-apart biopsies, several per primary tumor, were taken during surgery. Curative surgery was undertaken by patients, who had untreated, newly diagnosed non-small cell lung cancer. This clonotype came up a few times. V lost 4 bases and J lost 4; bases outside the gene matches: 0. The CDR3 has 13 residues. Germline lookup yields CDR1 MNHEY and CDR2 SMNVEV (reference sequence).

This TCR came from a man aged 55 to 69 with non-small cell lung cancer. The V call is TRBV27, the J call TRBJ1-2; 10 bases are shared with TRBD1. The sample consisted of lung tumor tissue. Here the CDR3 DNA reads TGTGCCAGCAGTTGGACAGGGGGCTATGGCTACACCTTC. Amino acid sequence: CASSWTGGYGYTF.